What follows describes a single T cell receptor beta chain. These data originate in a study of blood T cells in healthy people across ages. Combining a sample-barcoded 5' primer with a J-beta primer mix, a second PCR ran for about 7 to 11 cycles. TCRdb reprocessed the 5' RACE reads via MiXCR and lists one record per CDR3 protein. In the table there are about 800,000 distinct CDR3 sequences, 58% of which are singletons. The sample comprised blood. The TCR sequence derives from a man aged 25 to 40 in good health.

The CDR3 DNA sequence: TGTGCCAGCAGCTTAAATCTGGGAACTAACTATGGCTACACCTTC. It specifies CASSLNLGTNYGYTF. V gene TRBV7-9 combines with J gene TRBJ1-2; the D is unclear. V gave up 2 bases and J gave up 0 bases, with 10 bases separating them. CDR3 length: 15 amino acids. Per the germline V gene, CDR1 is SEHNR and CDR2 is FQNEAQ (reference sequence).